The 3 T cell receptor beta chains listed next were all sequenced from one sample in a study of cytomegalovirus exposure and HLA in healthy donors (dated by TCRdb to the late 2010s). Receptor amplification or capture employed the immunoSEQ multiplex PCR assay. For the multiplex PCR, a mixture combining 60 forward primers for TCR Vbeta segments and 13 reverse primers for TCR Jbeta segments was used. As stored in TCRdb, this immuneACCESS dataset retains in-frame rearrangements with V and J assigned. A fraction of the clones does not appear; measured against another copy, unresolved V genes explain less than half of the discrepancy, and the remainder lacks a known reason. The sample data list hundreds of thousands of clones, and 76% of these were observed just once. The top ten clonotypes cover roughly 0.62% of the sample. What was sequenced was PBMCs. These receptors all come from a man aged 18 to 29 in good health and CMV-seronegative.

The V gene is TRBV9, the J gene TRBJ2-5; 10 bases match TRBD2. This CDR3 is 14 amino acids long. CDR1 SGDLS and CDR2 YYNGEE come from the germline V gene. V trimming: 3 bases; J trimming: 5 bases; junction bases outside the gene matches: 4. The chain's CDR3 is CASSALGLAETQYF. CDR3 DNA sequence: TGTGCCAGCAGCGCACTGGGACTAGCGGAGACCCAGTACTTC.

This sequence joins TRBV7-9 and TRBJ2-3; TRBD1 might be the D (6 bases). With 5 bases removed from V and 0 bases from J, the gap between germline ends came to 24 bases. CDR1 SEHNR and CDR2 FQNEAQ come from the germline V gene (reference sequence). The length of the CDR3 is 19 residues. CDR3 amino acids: CASSKPGQGMRLSTDTQYF. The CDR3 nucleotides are TGTGCCAGCAGCAAACCGGGACAAGGCATGCGATTAAGCACAGATACGCAGTATTTT.

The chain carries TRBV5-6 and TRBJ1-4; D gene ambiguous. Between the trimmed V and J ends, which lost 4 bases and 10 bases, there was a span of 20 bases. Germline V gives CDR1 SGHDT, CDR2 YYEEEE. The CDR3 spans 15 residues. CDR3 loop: CASSPGMSTLGKLFF. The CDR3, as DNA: TGTGCCAGCAGCCCGGGGATGTCAACCCTCGGAAAACTGTTTTTT.